The clone carrying this TCR beta chain was detected only a few times. Its antigen is still unknown. Time point indicated: patch test 1, 2 weeks after DPC sensitization. Treatment given: therapeutic diphenylcyclopropenone sensitization with weekly scalp DPC. Sample donors consisted of patients with alopecia, aged 18 to 70 years, who were suitable for DPC. The entry originates in a study of human T cells and chemical hapten exposure. Study in general: Read at 6 days, the patch tests placed 0.01% DPC on the upper back.

Study-level findings and limits: It should be noted that donors had alopecia, so their immune response may differ from healthy people's.

The CDR3 runs 16 residues. The germline gives CDR1 MNHEY, CDR2 SVGAGI. Trimming took 5 bases from V and 0 from J, leaving 17 bases between them. MiXCR, run by TCRdb on the RACE reads, gives a single entry per CDR3 protein. This sample carries around 190,000 distinct CDR3 sequences, more than 20% of them seen once, and the ten largest clones take 6% to 8%. The gene calls are TRBV6-5 and TRBJ2-7; no firm D call. This specimen was whole blood, taken in connection with sensitization to the hapten diphenylcyclopropenone (DPC). This TCR was recovered from a woman in her fifties or sixties with alopecia areata. Some clones in this sample may be carry-over from other donors' samples. The CDR3 is CASSLDGTPSSYEQYF. The CDR3 region has the DNA TGTGCCAGCAGTCTGGACGGAACTCCCAGCTCCTACGAGCAGTACTTC.